The following is a T cell receptor beta chain sequence with its context. The antigen remains unidentified. At survey level, the immunoSEQ assay was run in its v3.0 version. Clones were read by immunoSEQ multiplex PCR, and TCRdb kept only the in-frame ones, dropping some. The sample contains about 21,000 clones, 88% of which appear only once. This entry is derived from a study of long-term antiretroviral therapy in people with HIV. V was clipped by 3 bases and J by 5 bases, with 8 bases between them. The CDR3 contains 12 residues. Germline lookup yields CDR1 SNHLY and CDR2 FYNNEI. Findings and limits, study-wide: At every time point, clones expanded before ART dominated the repertoire. Repertoires with HIV possessed tighter CDR3 length spans than those of controls.

The V call is TRBV2, the J call TRBJ2-7; D unresolved. Material: unsorted PBMCs, obtained 2.3 years after starting antiretroviral therapy. The TCR sequence derives from a man between 60 and 70 years old with HIV. The CDR3 sequence: CASSEGWHEQYF. CDR3 sequence (DNA): TGTGCCAGCAGTGAGGGTTGGCACGAGCAGTACTTC.